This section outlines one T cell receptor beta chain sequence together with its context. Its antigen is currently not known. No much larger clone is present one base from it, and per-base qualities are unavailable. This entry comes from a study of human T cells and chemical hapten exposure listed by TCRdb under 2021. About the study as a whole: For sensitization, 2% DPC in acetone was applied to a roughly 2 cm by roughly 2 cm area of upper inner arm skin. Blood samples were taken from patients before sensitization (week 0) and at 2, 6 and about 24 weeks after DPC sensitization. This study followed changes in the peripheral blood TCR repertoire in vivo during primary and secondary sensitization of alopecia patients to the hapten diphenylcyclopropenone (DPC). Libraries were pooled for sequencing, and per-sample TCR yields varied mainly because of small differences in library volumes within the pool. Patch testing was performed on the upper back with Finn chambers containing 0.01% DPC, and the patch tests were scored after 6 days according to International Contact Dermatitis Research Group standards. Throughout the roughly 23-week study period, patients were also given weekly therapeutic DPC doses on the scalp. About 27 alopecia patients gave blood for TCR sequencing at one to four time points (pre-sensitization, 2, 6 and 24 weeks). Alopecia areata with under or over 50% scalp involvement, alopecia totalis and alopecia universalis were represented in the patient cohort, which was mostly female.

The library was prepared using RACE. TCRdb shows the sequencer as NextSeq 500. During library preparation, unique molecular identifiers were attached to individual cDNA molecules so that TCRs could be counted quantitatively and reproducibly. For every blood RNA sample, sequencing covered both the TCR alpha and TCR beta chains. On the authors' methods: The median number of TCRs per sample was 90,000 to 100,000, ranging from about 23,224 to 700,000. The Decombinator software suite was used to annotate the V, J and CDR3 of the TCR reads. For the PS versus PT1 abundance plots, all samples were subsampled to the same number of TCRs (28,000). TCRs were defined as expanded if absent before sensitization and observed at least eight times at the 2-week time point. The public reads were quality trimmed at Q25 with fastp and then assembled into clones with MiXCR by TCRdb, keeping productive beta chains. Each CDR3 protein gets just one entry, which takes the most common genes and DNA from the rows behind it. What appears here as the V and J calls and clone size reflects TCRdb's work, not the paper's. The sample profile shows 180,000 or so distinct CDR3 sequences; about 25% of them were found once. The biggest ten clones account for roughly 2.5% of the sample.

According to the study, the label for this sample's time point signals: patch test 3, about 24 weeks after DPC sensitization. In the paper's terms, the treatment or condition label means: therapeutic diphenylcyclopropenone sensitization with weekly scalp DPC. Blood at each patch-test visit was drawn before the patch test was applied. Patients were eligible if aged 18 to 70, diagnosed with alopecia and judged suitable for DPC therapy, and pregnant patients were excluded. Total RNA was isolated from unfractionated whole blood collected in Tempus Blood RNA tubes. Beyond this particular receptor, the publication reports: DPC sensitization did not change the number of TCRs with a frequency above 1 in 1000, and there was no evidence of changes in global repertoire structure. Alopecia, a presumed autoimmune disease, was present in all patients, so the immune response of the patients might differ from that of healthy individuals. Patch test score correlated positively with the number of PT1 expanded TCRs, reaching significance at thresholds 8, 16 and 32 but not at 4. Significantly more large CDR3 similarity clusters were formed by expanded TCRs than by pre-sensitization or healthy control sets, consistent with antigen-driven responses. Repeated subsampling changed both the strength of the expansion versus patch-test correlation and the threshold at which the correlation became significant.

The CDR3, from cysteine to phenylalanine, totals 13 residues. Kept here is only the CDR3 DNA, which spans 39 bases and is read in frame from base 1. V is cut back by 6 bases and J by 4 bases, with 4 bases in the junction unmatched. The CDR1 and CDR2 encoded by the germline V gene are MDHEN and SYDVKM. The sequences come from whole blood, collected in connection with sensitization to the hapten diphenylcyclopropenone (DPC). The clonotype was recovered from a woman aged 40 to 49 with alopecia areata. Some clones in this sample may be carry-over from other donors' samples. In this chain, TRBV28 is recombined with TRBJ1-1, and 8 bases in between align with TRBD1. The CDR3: CASSSGGRTEAFF. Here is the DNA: TGTGCCAGCAGCTCAGGGGGCCGCACTGAAGCTTTCTTT.